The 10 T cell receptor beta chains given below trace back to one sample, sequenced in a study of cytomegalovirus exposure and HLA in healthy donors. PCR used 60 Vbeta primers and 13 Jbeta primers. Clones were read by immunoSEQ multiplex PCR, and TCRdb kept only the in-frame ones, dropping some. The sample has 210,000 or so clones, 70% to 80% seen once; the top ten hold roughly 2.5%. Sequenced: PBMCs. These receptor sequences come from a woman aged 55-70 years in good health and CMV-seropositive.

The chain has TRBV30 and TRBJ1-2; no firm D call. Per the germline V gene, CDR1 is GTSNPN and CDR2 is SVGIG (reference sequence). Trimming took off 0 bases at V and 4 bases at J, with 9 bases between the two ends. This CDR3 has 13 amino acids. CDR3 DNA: TGTGCCTGGAGTGTAAACCAAGCCTATGGCTACACCTTC. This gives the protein CAWSVNQAYGYTF. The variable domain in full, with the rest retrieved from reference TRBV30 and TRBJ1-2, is SQTIHQWPATLVQPVGSPLSLECTVEGTSNPNLYWYRQAAGRGLQLLFYSVGIGQISSEVPQNLSASRPQDRQFILSSKKLLLSDSGFYLCAWSVNQAYGYTFGSGTRLTVV.

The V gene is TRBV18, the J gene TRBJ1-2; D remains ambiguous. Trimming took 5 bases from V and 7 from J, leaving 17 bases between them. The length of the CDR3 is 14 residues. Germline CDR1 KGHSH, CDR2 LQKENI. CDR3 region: CASSGGEGRRGYTF. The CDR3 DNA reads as TGTGCCAGCTCAGGAGGAGAGGGTCGACGTGGCTACACCTTC.

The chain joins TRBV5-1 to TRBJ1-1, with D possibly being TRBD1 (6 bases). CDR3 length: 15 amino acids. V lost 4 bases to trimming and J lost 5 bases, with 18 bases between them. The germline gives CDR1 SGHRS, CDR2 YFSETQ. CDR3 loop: CASSPGGGEDTEAFF. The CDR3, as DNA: TGCGCCAGCAGCCCCGGAGGGGGGGAAGATACTGAAGCTTTCTTT.

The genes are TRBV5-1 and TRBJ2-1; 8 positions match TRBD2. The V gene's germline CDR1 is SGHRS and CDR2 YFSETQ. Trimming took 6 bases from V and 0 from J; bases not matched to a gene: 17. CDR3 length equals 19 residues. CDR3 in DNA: TGCGCCAGCACCCTTTCTAGCGGGTCTACCGCCAGCTCCTACAATGAGCAGTTCTTC. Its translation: CASTLSSGSTASSYNEQFF.

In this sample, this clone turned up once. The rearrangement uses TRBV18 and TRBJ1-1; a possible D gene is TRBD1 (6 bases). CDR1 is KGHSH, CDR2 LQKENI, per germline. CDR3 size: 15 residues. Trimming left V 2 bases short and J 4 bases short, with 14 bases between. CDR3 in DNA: TGTGCCAGCTCACCAGAATGGGGGCTAGGCACTGAAGCTTTCTTT. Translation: CASSPEWGLGTEAFF.

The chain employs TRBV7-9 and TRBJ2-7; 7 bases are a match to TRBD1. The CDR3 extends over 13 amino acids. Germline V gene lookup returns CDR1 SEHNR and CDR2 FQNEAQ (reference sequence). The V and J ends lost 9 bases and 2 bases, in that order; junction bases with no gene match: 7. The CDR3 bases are TGTGCCAGTCTTGACAGGGAGACCTACGAGCAGTACTTC. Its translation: CASLDRETYEQYF.

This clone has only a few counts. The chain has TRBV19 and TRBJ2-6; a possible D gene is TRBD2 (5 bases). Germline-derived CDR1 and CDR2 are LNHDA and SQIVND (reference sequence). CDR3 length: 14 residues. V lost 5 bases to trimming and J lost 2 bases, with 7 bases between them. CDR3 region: CASSQRAGANVLTF. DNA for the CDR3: TGTGCCAGTAGTCAGAGGGCTGGGGCCAACGTCCTGACTTTC.

This CDR3 is CASSIFGDGGRGYTF. Written as DNA, the CDR3 is TGTGCCAGTAGTATATTCGGGGACGGAGGGAGAGGCTACACCTTC. The chain combines TRBV19 with TRBJ1-2; TRBD1 is a possible D gene (5 bases). The germline V gene has CDR1 LNHDA and CDR2 SQIVND (reference sequence). V lost 2 bases and J lost 8, with 18 bases in between. This CDR3 has 15 amino acids.

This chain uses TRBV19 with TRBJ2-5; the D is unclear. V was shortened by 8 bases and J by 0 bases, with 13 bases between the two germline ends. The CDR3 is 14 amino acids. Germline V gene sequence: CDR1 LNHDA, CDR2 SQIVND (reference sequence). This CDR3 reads CASGDRRYQETQYF. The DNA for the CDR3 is TGTGCCAGTGGTGACCGGCGGTACCAAGAGACCCAGTACTTC.

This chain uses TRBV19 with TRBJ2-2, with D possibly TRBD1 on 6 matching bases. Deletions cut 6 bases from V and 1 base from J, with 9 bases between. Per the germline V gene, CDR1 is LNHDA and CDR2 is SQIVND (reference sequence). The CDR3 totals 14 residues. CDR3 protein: CASRRQVNTGELFF. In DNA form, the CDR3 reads TGTGCCAGTAGAAGACAGGTGAACACCGGGGAGCTGTTTTTT.